This entry lists 23 T cell receptor beta chains sequenced from one sample in a study of blood T cell repertoires in COVID-19. Sequencing used immunoSEQ multiplex PCR; TCRdb keeps in-frame clones, though not all of them. The table records 350,000 or so clones, around nine tenths of them present only once. Input material: peripheral blood. The receptors here all came from a woman in her sixties or seventies with COVID-19, enrolled during active disease.

The rearrangement uses TRBV9 and TRBJ2-3; 13 nucleotides agree with TRBD2. Germline V lookup: CDR1 SGDLS, CDR2 YYNGEE. The CDR3 has 16 residues. The J segment lost 6 bases and the V segment lost 4 bases, leaving 8 bases of the junction unmatched. The CDR3 loop reads CASSSRLAGGVDTQYF. CDR3 sequence (DNA): TGTGCCAGCAGCTCCAGACTAGCGGGGGGAGTTGATACGCAGTATTTT.

The chain recombines TRBV10-2 with TRBJ1-1; unclear D gene. The CDR3 spans 12 residues. Germline values: CDR1 WSHSY, CDR2 SAAADI. V lost 4 bases and J 3 bases, leaving 6 bases between the germline ends. DNA of the CDR3: TGCGCCAGCAGTGGCCAGTACACTGAAGCTTTCTTT. Amino acid sequence: CASSGQYTEAFF.

This CDR3 is CASSVGQTGELFF. CDR3 bases: TGTGCCAGCAGCGTAGGACAAACCGGGGAGCTGTTTTTT. The rearrangement uses TRBV9 and TRBJ2-2; D uncertain. Germline V gene lookup returns CDR1 SGDLS and CDR2 YYNGEE. Trimming pared 0 bases from V and 5 bases from J, leaving 5 bases between. CDR3 length: 13 amino acids.

V usage is TRBV19 and J usage is TRBJ1-1; the D is unclear. The CDR3 contains 14 residues. Trimming left V 6 bases short and J 0 bases short, with 11 bases between. Germline CDR1 LNHDA, CDR2 SQIVND (reference sequence). The CDR3 coding sequence is TGTGCCAGTAGCCCACGGGGTTTGAACACTGAAGCTTTCTTT. It yields the protein CASSPRGLNTEAFF.

The CDR3, as DNA: TGTGCCAGCAGCCCCCGAGGTAGAGGAATGAACACTGAAGCTTTCTTT. Its translation is CASSPRGRGMNTEAFF. The chain combines TRBV7-9 with TRBJ1-1; D not resolved. Trimming removed 5 bases at V and 0 bases at J, with 16 bases between. CDR1 is SEHNR and CDR2 is FQNEAQ in the germline V gene (reference sequence). This CDR3 spans 16 amino acids.

The genes are TRBV7-2 and TRBJ2-7; TRBD1 matches at 7 bases. Looked up from germline, CDR1 is SGHTA and CDR2 is FQGNSA. V gave up 7 bases and J gave up 1 base; unmatched junction bases: 13. The CDR3 consists of 16 residues. As DNA, the CDR3 is TGTGCCAGCACTCCTGGACCTTGGGGACAGTCCTACGAGCAGTACTTC. Amino acid sequence: CASTPGPWGQSYEQYF. The variable domain in full, completed from reference TRBV7-2 and TRBJ2-7, reads GAGVSQSPSNKVTEKGKDVELRCDPISGHTALYWYRQSLGQGLEFLIYFQGNSAPDKSGLPSDRFSAERTGGSVSTLTIQRTQQEDSAVYLCASTPGPWGQSYEQYFGPGTRLTVT.

The chain recombines TRBV27 with TRBJ2-1, with 7 nucleotides matching TRBD1. Germline values: CDR1 MNHEY, CDR2 SMNVEV (reference sequence). CDR3 length equals 15 residues. Unmatched junction bases numbered 4, after V lost 5 bases and J lost 0 bases. CDR3 amino acids: CASSRQGSSYNEQFF. As DNA, the CDR3 is TGTGCCAGCAGTCGACAGGGAAGCTCCTACAATGAGCAGTTCTTC.

J is TRBJ1-2 and V is TRBV19; TRBD1 aligns across 10 bases. Losses at the gene ends were 7 bases for V and 3 bases for J; bases not matched to a gene: 8. This CDR3 contains 15 residues. Germline V gives CDR1 LNHDA, CDR2 SQIVND (reference sequence). The CDR3 loop is CASTETGGIYYGYTF. DNA of the CDR3: TGTGCCAGTACGGAGACAGGGGGCATATACTATGGCTACACCTTC.

As for this clone: The sample carries other DNA sequences with the same CDR3. J is TRBJ1-5 and V is TRBV19, with a weak D call TRBD1 (6 bases). Trimming shortened V by 2 bases and J by 1 base, and 6 bases separated the two germline ends. Per the germline V gene, CDR1 is LNHDA and CDR2 is SQIVND (reference sequence). This CDR3 has 14 residues. The CDR3 spells CASSIRGSNQPQHF. CDR3 bases: TGTGCCAGTAGTATAAGGGGGAGCAATCAGCCCCAGCATTTT.

This clone turned up a few times. The chain joins TRBV5-4 to TRBJ1-2; tentative D call: TRBD1 (5 bases). The CDR3 has 15 amino acids. The germline V gene has CDR1 SGHNT and CDR2 YYREEE (reference sequence). Trimming took off 3 bases at V and 3 bases at J, with 15 bases between the two ends. The CDR3: CASSSKLGGDYGYTF. The CDR3 nucleotides are TGTGCCAGCAGCTCAAAGTTGGGGGGGGACTATGGCTACACCTTC.

The gene calls are TRBV19 and TRBJ1-6, with D tentatively TRBD1 (6 bases). The V gene's germline CDR1 is LNHDA and CDR2 SQIVND (reference sequence). V was cut by 5 bases and J by 7 bases, with 18 bases left in between. The CDR3 is made up of 16 amino acids. The CDR3 spells CASSSDTGGRNSPLHF. The DNA of the CDR3 is TGTGCCAGTAGTTCGGATACGGGGGGCAGGAATTCACCCCTCCACTTT.

This chain uses TRBV7-9 with TRBJ2-3, with 7 bases aligning to TRBD2. CDR3 length: 15 amino acids. Germline values: CDR1 SEHNR, CDR2 FQNEAQ (reference sequence). The ends lost 5 bases at V and 2 bases at J; junction bases unmatched: 7. In DNA form, the CDR3 reads TGTGCCAGCAGCCCCAGGACTAGTTACACAGATACGCAGTATTTT. It yields the protein CASSPRTSYTDTQYF.

This chain uses TRBV5-1 with TRBJ1-4; TRBD1 agrees at 11 bases. This CDR3 comprises 15 residues. The germline CDR1 and CDR2 sequences are SGHRS and YFSETQ. V lost 3 bases, J lost 8 bases, and 6 bases stayed unmatched. CDR3 bases: TGCGCCAGCAGCTCAATCGGGACAGGGGGGGAAAAACTGTTTTTT. Encoded protein: CASSSIGTGGEKLFF.

The chain combines TRBV3-1 (or the pseudogene TRBV3-2) with TRBJ1-2; weak D call: TRBD1 (5 bases). Germline CDR1 and CDR2: LGHDT and YNNKEL (reference sequence). The V gene lost 2 bases and the J gene lost 8 bases, with 9 bases spanning the gap. The CDR3 is made up of 12 amino acids. The CDR3 sequence: CASSQRRDGYTF. In DNA form, the CDR3 reads TGTGCCAGCAGCCAAAGGAGGGACGGCTACACCTTC.

This chain links TRBV29-1 with TRBJ1-2, with 8 bases matching TRBD1. With 4 bases clipped from V and 5 bases from J, the junction kept 9 bases outside the gene matches. The CDR3 has 14 residues. CDR1 is SQVTM, CDR2 ANQGSEA, per germline. The CDR3, as DNA: TGCAGCGTTGTGGACAGGGTGGGTCCGTATGGCTACACCTTC. Residues: CSVVDRVGPYGYTF. Variable domain in full (rest from reference TRBV29-1 and TRBJ1-2): SAVISQKPSRDICQRGTSLTIQCQVDSQVTMMFWYRQQPGQSLTLIATANQGSEATYESGFVIDKFPISRPNLTFSTLTVSNMSPEDSSIYLCSVVDRVGPYGYTFGSGTRLTVV.

The gene calls are TRBV6-1 and TRBJ1-6; D is possibly TRBD1 (5 bases). The CDR3 has 15 residues. Trimming took 3 bases from V and 12 from J, leaving 18 bases between them. Germline V gives CDR1 MNHNS, CDR2 SASEGT. The CDR3 bases are TGTGCCAGCAGTGATCCGGACGGGGGACGCGGACCCCTCCACTTT. This gives the protein CASSDPDGGRGPLHF.

The chain joins TRBV18 to TRBJ2-1; possible D gene TRBD2, 5 bases. The ends were cut back, 3 bases at V and 2 bases at J, with 14 bases in the middle. In germline, CDR1 is KGHSH, CDR2 LQKENI. The CDR3 loop spans 16 amino acids. CDR3 nucleotide sequence: TGTGCCAGCTCACCGCTCGAGGGCGCGCCCTACAATGAGCAGTTCTTC. Translation: CASSPLEGAPYNEQFF.

The V and J genes are TRBV4-1 and TRBJ1-1; 7 bases fit TRBD1. V gave up 1 base and J gave up 4 bases; unmatched junction bases: 9. CDR3 length equals 16 residues. Germline-derived CDR1 and CDR2 are MGHRA and YSYEKL. The DNA of the CDR3 is TGCGCCAGCAGCCAAGGCGTCAGACAGGGCGTCACTGAAGCTTTCTTT. Translated: CASSQGVRQGVTEAFF.

The V and J genes are TRBV29-1 and TRBJ1-1; D not resolved. Germline V lookup: CDR1 SQVTM, CDR2 ANQGSEA. This CDR3 spans 13 amino acids. The V end was cut by 7 bases, the J end by 7 bases, with 19 bases between. In DNA, the CDR3 is TGCAGCGCCTCATGGACCATACGGGGTGAAGCTTTCTTT. Its translation is CSASWTIRGEAFF.

The rearrangement links TRBV19 to TRBJ2-1; D gene ambiguous. The CDR3 spans 13 residues. The V gene lost 10 bases and the J gene lost 0 bases, with 10 bases spanning the gap. Germline V CDR1 and CDR2: LNHDA, SQIVND (reference sequence). CDR3: CATSTSSYNEQFF. The CDR3 nucleotides are TGTGCCACCTCAACGAGCTCCTACAATGAGCAGTTCTTC.

This sequence joins TRBV29-1 and TRBJ2-1; TRBD1 is a possible D gene (6 bases). Germline values: CDR1 SQVTM, CDR2 ANQGSEA. Trimming pared 7 bases from V and 2 bases from J, leaving 15 bases between. The CDR3 is 14 amino acids. CDR3 amino acids: CSAPDRDTYNEQFF. The CDR3 DNA sequence: TGCAGCGCCCCGGACAGAGACACCTACAATGAGCAGTTCTTC.

The DNA of the CDR3 is TGTGCCAGCCACCAGGGACTAGCGGGGTGGTTTACGCAGTATTTT. This gives the protein CASHQGLAGWFTQYF. The chain links TRBV6-6 to TRBJ2-3; 13 nucleotides agree with TRBD2. After removal of 8 bases from V and 8 bases from J, the junction contained 10 bases not matched to a gene. The CDR3 runs 15 residues. The V gene's germline CDR1 is MNHNY and CDR2 SVGAGI (reference sequence).

The CDR3 loop is CSASEVSGYTF. The DNA for the CDR3 is TGCAGTGCTAGCGAGGTCAGCGGCTACACCTTC. This chain joins TRBV20-1 and TRBJ1-2; D ambiguous. This CDR3 comprises 11 residues. The germline gives CDR1 DFQATT, CDR2 SNEGSKA (reference sequence). The ends were cut back, 3 bases at V and 8 bases at J, with 10 bases in the middle.